The entry below describes one T cell receptor beta chain. J lost 4 bases, V lost 1 base, and 7 bases had no gene match. CDR3 size: 16 residues. Germline values: CDR1 LGHNA, CDR2 YSLEER. Each CDR3 protein is one row after TCRdb ran MiXCR on the RT-PCR reads. The data contain more than 550,000 distinct CDR3 sequences, more than 13% of them singletons. The rearrangement uses TRBV4-3 and TRBJ2-3, with 8 positions matching TRBD2. The clonotype comes from a female donor in good health, serving as a healthy control. The sequenced sample consisted of memory CD4+ T cells from blood. CDR3 coding DNA: TGCGCCAGCAGCCAAGTACTAGCGGCGGGGGCAGATACGCAGTATTTT. Translation: CASSQVLAAGADTQYF.